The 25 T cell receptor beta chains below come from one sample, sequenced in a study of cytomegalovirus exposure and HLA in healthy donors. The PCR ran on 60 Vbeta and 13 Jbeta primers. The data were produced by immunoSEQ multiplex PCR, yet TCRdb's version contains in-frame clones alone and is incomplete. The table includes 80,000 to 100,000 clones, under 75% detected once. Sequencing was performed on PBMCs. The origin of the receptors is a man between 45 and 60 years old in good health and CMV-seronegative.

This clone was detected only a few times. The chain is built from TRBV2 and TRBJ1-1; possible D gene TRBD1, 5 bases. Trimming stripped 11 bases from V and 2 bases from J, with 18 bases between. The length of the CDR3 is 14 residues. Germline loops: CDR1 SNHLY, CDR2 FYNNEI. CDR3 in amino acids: CAARRKGLNTEAFF. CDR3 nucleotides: TGTGCCGCACGTCGAAAGGGGCTTAACACTGAAGCTTTCTTT.

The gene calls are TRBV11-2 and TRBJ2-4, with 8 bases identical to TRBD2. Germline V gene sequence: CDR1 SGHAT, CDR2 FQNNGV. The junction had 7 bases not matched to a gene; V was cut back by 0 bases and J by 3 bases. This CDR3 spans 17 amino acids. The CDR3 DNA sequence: TGTGCCAGCAGCTTAGATCCTAGCGGGCTATACAAAAACATTCAGTACTTC. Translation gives CASSLDPSGLYKNIQYF.

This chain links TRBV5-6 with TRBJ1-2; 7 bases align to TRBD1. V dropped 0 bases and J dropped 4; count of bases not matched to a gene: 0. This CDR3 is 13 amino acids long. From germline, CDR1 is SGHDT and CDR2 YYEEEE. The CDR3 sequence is CASSLGTGYGYTF. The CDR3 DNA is TGTGCCAGCAGCTTGGGGACAGGCTATGGCTACACCTTC.

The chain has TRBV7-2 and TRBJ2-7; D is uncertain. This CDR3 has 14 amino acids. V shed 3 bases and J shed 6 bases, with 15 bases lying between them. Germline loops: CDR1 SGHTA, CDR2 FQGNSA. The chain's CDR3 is CASSFLGGRPEQYF. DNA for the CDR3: TGTGCCAGCAGCTTCTTGGGTGGGCGTCCCGAGCAGTACTTC.

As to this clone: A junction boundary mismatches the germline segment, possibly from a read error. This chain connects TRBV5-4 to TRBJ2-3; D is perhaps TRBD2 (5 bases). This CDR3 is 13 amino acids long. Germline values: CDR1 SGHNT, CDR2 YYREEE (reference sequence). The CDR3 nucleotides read TGTGCCAGCAGCCGGGGAGTAGCAGATACGCGGTATTTT. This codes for CASSRGVADTRYF.

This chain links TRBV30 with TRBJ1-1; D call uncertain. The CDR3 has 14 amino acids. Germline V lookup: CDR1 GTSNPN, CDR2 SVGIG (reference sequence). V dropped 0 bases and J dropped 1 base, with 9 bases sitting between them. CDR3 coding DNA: TGTGCCTGGAGTGTATACTTGTCGAACACTGAAGCTTTCTTT. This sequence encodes CAWSVYLSNTEAFF. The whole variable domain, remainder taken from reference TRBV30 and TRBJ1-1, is SQTIHQWPATLVQPVGSPLSLECTVEGTSNPNLYWYRQAAGRGLQLLFYSVGIGQISSEVPQNLSASRPQDRQFILSSKKLLLSDSGFYLCAWSVYLSNTEAFFGQGTRLTVV.

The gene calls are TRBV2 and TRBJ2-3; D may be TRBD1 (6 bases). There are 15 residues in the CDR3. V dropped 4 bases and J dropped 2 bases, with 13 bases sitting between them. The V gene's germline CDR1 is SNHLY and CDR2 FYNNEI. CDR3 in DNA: TGTGCCAGCAGTGGAAGGGACAAGTACACAGATACGCAGTATTTT. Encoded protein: CASSGRDKYTDTQYF.

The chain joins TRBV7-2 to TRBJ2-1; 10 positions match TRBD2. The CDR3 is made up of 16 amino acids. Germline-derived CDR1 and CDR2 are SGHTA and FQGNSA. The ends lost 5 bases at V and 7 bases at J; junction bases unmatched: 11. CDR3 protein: CASSPGSAGGQNEQFF. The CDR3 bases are TGTGCCAGCAGCCCCGGGTCAGCGGGAGGGCAAAATGAGCAGTTCTTC.

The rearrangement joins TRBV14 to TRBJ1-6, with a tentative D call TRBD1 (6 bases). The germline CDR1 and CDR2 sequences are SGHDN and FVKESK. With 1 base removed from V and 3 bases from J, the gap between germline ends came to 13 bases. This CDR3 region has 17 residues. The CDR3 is CASSQVVSGVYNSPLHF. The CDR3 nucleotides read TGTGCCAGCAGCCAAGTAGTGTCAGGGGTCTATAATTCACCCCTCCACTTT.

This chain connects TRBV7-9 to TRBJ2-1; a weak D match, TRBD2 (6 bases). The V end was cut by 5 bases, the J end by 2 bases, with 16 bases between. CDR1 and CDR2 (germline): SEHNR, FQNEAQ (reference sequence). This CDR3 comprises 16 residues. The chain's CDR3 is CASSPVGGQPYNEQFF. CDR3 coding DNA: TGTGCCAGCAGCCCGGTGGGAGGCCAACCCTACAATGAGCAGTTCTTC. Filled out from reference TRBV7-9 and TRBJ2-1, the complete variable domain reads DTGVSQNPRHKITKRGQNVTFRCDPISEHNRLYWYRQTLGQGPEFLTYFQNEAQLEKSRLLSDRFSAERPKGSFSTLEIQRTEQGDSAMYLCASSPVGGQPYNEQFFGPGTRLTVL.

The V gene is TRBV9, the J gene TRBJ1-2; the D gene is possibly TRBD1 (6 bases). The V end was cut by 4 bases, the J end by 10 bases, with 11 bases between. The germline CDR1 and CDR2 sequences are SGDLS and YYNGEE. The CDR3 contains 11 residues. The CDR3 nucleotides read TGTGCCAGCAGCTTGGGACAAAACTACACCTTC. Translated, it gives CASSLGQNYTF. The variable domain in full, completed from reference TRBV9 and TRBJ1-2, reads DSGVTQTPKHLITATGQRVTLRCSPRSGDLSVYWYQQSLDQGLQFLIQYYNGEERAKGNILERFSAQQFPDLHSELNLSSLELGDSALYFCASSLGQNYTFGSGTRLTVV.

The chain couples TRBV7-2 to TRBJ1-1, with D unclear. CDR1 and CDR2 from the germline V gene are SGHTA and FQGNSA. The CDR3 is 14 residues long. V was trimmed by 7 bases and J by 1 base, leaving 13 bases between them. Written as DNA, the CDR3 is TGTGCCAGCACCGTACCTCCGAGGAACACTGAAGCTTTCTTT. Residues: CASTVPPRNTEAFF.

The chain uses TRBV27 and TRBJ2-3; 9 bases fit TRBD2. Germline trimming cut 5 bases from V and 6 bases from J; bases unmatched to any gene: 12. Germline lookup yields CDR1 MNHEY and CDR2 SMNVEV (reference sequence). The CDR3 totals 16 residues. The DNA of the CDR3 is TGTGCCAGCAGTCGCGGGGGGGCGTTTATGGCTGATACGCAGTATTTT. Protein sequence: CASSRGGAFMADTQYF.

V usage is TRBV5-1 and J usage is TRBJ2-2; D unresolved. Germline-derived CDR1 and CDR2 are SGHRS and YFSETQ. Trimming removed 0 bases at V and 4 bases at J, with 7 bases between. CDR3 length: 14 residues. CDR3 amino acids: CASSLGGTTGELFF. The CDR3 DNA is TGCGCCAGCAGCTTGGGCGGAACCACCGGGGAGCTGTTTTTT.

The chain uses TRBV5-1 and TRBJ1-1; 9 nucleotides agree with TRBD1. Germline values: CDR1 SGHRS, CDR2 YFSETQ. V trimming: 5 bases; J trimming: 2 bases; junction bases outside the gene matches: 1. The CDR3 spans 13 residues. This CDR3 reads CASRDRGNTEAFF. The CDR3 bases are TGCGCCAGCAGGGACAGGGGAAACACTGAAGCTTTCTTT.

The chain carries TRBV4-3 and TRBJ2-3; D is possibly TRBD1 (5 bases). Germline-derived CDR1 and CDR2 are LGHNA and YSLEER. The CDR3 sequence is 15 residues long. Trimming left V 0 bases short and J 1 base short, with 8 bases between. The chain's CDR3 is CASSQEPTGTDTQYF. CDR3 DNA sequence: TGCGCCAGCAGCCAAGAACCGACAGGCACAGATACGCAGTATTTT.

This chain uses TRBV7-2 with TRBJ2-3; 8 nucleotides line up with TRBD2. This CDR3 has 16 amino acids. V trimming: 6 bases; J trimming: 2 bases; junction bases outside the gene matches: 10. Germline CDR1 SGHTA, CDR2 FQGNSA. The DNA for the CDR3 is TGTGCCAGCAGTACCGGGAGGGGCGGCGTCACAGATACGCAGTATTTT. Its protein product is CASSTGRGGVTDTQYF.

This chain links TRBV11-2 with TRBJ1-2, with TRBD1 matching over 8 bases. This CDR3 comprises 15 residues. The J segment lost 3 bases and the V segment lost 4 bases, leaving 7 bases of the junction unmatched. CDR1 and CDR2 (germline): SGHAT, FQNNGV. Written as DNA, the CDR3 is TGTGCCAGCAGCTCGACCAGGGGGCTCGACTATGGCTACACCTTC. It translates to CASSSTRGLDYGYTF.

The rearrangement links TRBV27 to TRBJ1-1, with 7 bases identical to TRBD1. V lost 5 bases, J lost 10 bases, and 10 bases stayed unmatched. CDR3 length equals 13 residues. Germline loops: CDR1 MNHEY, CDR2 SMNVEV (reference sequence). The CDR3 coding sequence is TGTGCCAGCAGTAGACAGGGCGGTGGGGGAGCTTTCTTT. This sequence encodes CASSRQGGGGAFF.

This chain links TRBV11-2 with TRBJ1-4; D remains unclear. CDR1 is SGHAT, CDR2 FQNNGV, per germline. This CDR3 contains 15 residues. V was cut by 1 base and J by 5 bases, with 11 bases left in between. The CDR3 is CASSLGGNGNEKLFF. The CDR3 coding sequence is TGTGCCAGCAGCTTAGGCGGGAACGGGAATGAAAAACTGTTTTTT.

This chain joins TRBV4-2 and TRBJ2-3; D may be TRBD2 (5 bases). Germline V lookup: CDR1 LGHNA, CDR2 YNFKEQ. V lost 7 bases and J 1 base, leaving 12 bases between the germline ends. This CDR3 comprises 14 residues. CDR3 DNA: TGTGCCAGCACCTCAGCGGCCGGCACAGATACGCAGTATTTT. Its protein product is CASTSAAGTDTQYF.

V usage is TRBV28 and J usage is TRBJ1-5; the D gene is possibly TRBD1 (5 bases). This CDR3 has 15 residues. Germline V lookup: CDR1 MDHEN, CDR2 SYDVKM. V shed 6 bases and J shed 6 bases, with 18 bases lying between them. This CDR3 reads CASSSARGTVQPQHF. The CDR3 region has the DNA TGTGCCAGCAGCTCCGCACGGGGGACGGTTCAGCCCCAGCATTTT.

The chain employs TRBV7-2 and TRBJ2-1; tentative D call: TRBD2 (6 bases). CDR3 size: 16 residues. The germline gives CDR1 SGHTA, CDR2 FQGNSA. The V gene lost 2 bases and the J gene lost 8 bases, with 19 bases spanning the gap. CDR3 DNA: TGTGCCAGCAGCTTATATCCGGGCGCTGCGGGGCATGAGCAGTTCTTC. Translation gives CASSLYPGAAGHEQFF.

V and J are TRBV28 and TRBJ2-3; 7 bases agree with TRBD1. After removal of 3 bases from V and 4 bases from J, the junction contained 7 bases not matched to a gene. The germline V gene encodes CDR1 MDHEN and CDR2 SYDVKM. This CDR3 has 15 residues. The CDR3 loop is CASSFGQVLADTQYF. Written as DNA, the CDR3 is TGTGCCAGCAGTTTCGGACAGGTATTGGCAGATACGCAGTATTTT. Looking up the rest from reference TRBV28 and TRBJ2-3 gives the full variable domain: DVKVTQSSRYLVKRTGEKVFLECVQDMDHENMFWYRQDPGLGLRLIYFSYDVKMKEKGDIPEGYSVSREKKERFSLILESASTNQTSMYLCASSFGQVLADTQYFGPGTRLTVL.

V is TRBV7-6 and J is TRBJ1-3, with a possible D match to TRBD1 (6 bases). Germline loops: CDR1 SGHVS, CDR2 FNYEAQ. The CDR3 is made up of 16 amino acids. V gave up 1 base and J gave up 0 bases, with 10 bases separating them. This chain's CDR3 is CASSLDRANSGNTIYF. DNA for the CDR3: TGTGCCAGCAGCTTAGACAGGGCGAACTCTGGAAACACCATATATTTT.